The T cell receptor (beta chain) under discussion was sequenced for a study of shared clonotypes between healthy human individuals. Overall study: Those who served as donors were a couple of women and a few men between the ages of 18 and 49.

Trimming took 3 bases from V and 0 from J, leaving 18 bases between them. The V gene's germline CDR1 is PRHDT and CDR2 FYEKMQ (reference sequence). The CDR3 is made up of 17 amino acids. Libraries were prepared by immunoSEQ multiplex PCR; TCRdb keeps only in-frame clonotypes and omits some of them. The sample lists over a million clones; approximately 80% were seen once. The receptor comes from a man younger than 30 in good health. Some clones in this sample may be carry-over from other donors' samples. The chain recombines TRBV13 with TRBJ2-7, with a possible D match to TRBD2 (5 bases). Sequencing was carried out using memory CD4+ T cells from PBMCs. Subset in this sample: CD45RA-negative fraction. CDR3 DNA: TGTGCCAGCAGCTTTGGACTTAGTCCTCTTAGCTCCTACGAGCAGTACTTC. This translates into CASSFGLSPLSSYEQYF.